This note documents a single T cell receptor beta chain sequence. Antigen specificity is unknown. These data belong to a study of T cell responses to AZD1222 COVID-19 vaccine. The study, taken as a whole, reports: Spike-specific TCR breadth rose after two AZD1222 doses, and depth rose as well. White British people made up most donors, females outnumbered males, and clonal diversity was possibly underestimated. Repertoire sampling was restricted to post-peak T cell response timepoints.

Germline CDR1 is SNHLY and CDR2 is FYNNEI. With V trimmed by 6 bases and J by 0 bases, 4 bases remained unmatched. This CDR3 has 16 amino acids. Some clones are missing from TCRdb's copy, which holds only in-frame ones; the method was immunoSEQ multiplex PCR. The table includes about 190,000 clones, more than 75% detected once. The rearrangement uses TRBV2 and TRBJ2-1; 11 bases map to TRBD2. The clonotype originates from an adult in good health. The specimen was peripheral blood, collected on day 0 of MenACWY control vaccination. CDR3 loop: CASRGLAASSYNEQFF. Written as DNA, the CDR3 is TGTGCCAGCAGGGGACTAGCGGCCAGCTCCTACAATGAGCAGTTCTTC.